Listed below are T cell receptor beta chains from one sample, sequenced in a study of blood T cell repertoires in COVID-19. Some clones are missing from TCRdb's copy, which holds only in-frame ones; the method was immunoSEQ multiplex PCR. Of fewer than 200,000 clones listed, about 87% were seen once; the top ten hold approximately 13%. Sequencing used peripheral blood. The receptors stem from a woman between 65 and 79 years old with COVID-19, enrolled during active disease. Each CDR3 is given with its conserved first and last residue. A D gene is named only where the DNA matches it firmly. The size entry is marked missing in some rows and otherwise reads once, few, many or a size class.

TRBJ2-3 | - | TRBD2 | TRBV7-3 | CASSPGTSGDTQYF | TGTGCCAGCAGCCCCGGGACTAGCGGAGATACGCAGTATTTT
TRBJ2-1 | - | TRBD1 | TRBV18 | CASSPRTGNNEQFF | TGTGCCAGCTCACCACGGACAGGCAACAATGAGCAGTTCTTC
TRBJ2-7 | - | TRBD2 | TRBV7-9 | CASSISGIYEQYF | TGTGCCAGCAGCATTAGCGGGATCTACGAGCAGTACTTC
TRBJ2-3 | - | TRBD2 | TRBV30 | CAWSVLAGVRDTQYF | TGTGCCTGGAGTGTTCTAGCGGGGGTGAGAGATACGCAGTATTTT
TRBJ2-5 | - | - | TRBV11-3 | CASSRWYRQETQYF | TGTGCCAGCAGCCGGTGGTACAGGCAAGAGACCCAGTACTTC
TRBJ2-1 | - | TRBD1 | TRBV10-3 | CAIREDRGTSSSYNEQFF | TGTGCCATCAGAGAGGACAGGGGAACATCGAGCTCCTACAATGAGCAGTTCTTC
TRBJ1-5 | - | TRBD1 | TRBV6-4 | CASSRLDFGGRGFLPQHF | TGTGCCAGCAGTCGCCTCGACTTTGGGGGCAGGGGGTTTCTACCCCAGCATTTT
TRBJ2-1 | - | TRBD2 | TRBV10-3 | CAISGTTSGRVYEQFF | TGTGCCATCAGTGGCACTACTAGCGGGAGGGTATATGAGCAGTTCTTC
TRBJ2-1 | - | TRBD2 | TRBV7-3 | CASSSQTSGVNEQFF | TGTGCCAGCAGCTCCCAGACTAGCGGGGTGAATGAGCAGTTCTTC
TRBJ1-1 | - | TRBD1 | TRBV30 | CAWSVLQGATEAFF | TGTGCCTGGAGTGTACTACAGGGGGCCACTGAAGCTTTCTTT
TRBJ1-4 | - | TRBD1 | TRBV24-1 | CATSETGEKLFF | TGTGCCACCAGTGAGACAGGGGAAAAACTGTTTTTT
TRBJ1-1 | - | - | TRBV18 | CASSPLRQINTEAFF | TGTGCCAGCTCACCTCTTAGACAGATCAACACTGAAGCTTTCTTT
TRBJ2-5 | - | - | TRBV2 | CASSELLQETQYF | TGTGCCAGCAGTGAGTTGTTACAGGAGACCCAGTACTTC
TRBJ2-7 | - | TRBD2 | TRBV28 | CASSFVGLAGNYEQYF | TGTGCCAGCAGTTTCGTCGGACTAGCGGGAAACTACGAGCAGTACTTC
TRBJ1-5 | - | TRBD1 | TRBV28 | CASSLIRTGVQPQHF | TGTGCCAGCAGTCTGATTCGGACAGGAGTTCAGCCCCAGCATTTT
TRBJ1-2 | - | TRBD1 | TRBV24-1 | CATSDWDRDGYTF | TGTGCCACCAGTGATTGGGACAGGGATGGCTACACCTTC
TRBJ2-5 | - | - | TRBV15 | CATSRGRGVETQYF | TGTGCCACCAGCAGAGGACGAGGAGTAGAGACCCAGTACTTC
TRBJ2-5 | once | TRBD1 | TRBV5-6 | CASSYRGQETQYF | TGTGCCAGCAGCTACAGGGGCCAAGAGACCCAGTACTTC
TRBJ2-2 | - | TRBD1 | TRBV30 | CAWSPDRDRELFF | TGTGCCTGGAGTCCGGACAGGGACAGGGAGCTGTTTTTT
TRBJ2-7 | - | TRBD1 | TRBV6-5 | CASSYRQGAYEQYF | TGTGCCAGCAGTTACCGACAGGGGGCCTACGAGCAGTACTTC
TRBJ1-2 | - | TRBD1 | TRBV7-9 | CASSRQGIDGYTF | TGTGCCAGCAGCCGACAGGGTATTGATGGCTACACCTTC
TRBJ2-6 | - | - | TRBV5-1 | CASSFVQSGANVLTF | TGCGCCAGCAGCTTTGTTCAATCTGGGGCCAACGTCCTGACTTTC
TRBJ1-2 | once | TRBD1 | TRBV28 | CASTEPTGENGYTF | TGTGCCAGCACCGAACCCACAGGGGAAAATGGCTACACCTTC
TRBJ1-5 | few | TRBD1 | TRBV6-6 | CASSRTGSNQPQHF | TGTGCCAGCAGCCGGACAGGAAGCAATCAGCCCCAGCATTTT
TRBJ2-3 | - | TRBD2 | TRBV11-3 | CASSLRGTSGTDTQYF | TGTGCCAGCAGCTTAAGGGGGACTAGCGGCACAGATACGCAGTATTTT
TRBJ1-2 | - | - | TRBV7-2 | CASSLVEGGYGYTF | TGTGCCAGCAGCTTAGTCGAGGGTGGTTATGGCTACACCTTC
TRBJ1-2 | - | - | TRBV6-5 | CASSRSATYGYTF | TGTGCCAGCAGTCGTTCAGCGACCTATGGCTACACCTTC
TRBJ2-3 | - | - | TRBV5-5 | CASSFMAPDTQYF | TGTGCCAGCAGCTTTATGGCACCAGATACGCAGTATTTT
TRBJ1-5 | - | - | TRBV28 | CASSLSFLRMGQSSDQPQHF | TGTGCCAGCAGTTTATCGTTCCTTAGGATGGGACAATCCAGCGATCAGCCCCAGCATTTT
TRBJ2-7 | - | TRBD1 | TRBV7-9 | CASSGQGDEQYF | TGTGCCAGCAGCGGACAGGGTGACGAGCAGTACTTC
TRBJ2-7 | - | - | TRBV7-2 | CASSYIRGVLTEQYF | TGTGCCAGCAGTTACATTCGGGGAGTATTGACCGAGCAGTACTTC
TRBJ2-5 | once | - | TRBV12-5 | CASGLVLVDGSGTQYF | TGTGCTAGTGGTTTGGTTCTGGTGGACGGGAGCGGGACCCAGTACTTC
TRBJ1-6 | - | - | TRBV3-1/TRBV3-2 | CASSQERRGSPLHF | TGTGCCAGCAGCCAAGAAAGGAGGGGTTCACCCCTCCACTTT
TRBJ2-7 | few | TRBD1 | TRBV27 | CASSFRRQGPTYEQYF | TGTGCCAGCAGTTTTCGACGACAGGGACCCACTTACGAGCAGTACTTC
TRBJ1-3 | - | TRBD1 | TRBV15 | CATSGQGAYGNTIYF | TGTGCCACCAGCGGACAGGGGGCTTATGGAAACACCATATATTTT
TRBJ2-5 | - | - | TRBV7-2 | CASSSGIFWETQYF | TGTGCCAGCAGCTCAGGGATTTTTTGGGAGACCCAGTACTTC
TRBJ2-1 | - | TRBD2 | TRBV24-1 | CATSVAGVSYNEQFF | TGTGCCACCAGCGTAGCGGGAGTATCCTACAATGAGCAGTTCTTC
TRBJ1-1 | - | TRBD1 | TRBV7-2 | CASSFGDRSSPRGTEAFF | TGTGCCAGCAGCTTTGGGGACAGAAGCTCCCCGCGTGGCACTGAAGCTTTCTTT
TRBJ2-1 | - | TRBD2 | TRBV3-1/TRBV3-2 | CASSPQREGRGEQFF | TGTGCCAGCAGCCCCCAGCGGGAGGGCCGGGGTGAGCAGTTCTTC
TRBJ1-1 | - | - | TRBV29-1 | CSVGLAMNTEAFF | TGCAGCGTTGGACTGGCGATGAACACTGAAGCTTTCTTT
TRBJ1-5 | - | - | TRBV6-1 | CASSADEGAGNQPQHF | TGTGCCAGCAGTGCCGATGAGGGCGCGGGCAATCAGCCCCAGCATTTT
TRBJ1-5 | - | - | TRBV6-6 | CASSPLRTAGYSNQPQHF | TGTGCCAGCAGTCCGCTCCGGACAGCTGGATATAGCAATCAGCCCCAGCATTTT
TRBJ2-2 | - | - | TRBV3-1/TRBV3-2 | CASSLGLGGRNGELFF | TGTGCCAGCAGCCTCGGTTTAGGCGGCCGAAACGGGGAGCTGTTTTTT
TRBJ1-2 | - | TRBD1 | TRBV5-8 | CASSFRDRVDGYTF | TGTGCCAGCAGCTTCCGGGACAGGGTTGATGGCTACACCTTC
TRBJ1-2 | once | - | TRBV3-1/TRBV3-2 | CASSPETGYGYTF | TGTGCCAGCAGCCCCGAGACGGGGTATGGCTACACCTTC
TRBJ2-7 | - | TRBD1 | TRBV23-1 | CASSPGGRTEQYF | TGCGCCAGCAGTCCAGGGGGACGGACAGAGCAGTACTTC
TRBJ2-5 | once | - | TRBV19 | CASSMMGAGETQYF | TGTGCCAGTAGTATGATGGGGGCCGGAGAGACCCAGTACTTC
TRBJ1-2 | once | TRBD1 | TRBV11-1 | CASSPSDRASGYTF | TGTGCCAGCAGCCCCTCGGACAGGGCGTCAGGCTACACCTTC
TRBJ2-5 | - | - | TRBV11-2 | CASSRDPRERETQYF | TGTGCCAGCAGCCGGGACCCCCGGGAGCGGGAGACCCAGTACTTC
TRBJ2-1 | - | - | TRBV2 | CASSAVNEQFF | TGTGCCAGCAGTGCCGTAAATGAGCAGTTCTTC